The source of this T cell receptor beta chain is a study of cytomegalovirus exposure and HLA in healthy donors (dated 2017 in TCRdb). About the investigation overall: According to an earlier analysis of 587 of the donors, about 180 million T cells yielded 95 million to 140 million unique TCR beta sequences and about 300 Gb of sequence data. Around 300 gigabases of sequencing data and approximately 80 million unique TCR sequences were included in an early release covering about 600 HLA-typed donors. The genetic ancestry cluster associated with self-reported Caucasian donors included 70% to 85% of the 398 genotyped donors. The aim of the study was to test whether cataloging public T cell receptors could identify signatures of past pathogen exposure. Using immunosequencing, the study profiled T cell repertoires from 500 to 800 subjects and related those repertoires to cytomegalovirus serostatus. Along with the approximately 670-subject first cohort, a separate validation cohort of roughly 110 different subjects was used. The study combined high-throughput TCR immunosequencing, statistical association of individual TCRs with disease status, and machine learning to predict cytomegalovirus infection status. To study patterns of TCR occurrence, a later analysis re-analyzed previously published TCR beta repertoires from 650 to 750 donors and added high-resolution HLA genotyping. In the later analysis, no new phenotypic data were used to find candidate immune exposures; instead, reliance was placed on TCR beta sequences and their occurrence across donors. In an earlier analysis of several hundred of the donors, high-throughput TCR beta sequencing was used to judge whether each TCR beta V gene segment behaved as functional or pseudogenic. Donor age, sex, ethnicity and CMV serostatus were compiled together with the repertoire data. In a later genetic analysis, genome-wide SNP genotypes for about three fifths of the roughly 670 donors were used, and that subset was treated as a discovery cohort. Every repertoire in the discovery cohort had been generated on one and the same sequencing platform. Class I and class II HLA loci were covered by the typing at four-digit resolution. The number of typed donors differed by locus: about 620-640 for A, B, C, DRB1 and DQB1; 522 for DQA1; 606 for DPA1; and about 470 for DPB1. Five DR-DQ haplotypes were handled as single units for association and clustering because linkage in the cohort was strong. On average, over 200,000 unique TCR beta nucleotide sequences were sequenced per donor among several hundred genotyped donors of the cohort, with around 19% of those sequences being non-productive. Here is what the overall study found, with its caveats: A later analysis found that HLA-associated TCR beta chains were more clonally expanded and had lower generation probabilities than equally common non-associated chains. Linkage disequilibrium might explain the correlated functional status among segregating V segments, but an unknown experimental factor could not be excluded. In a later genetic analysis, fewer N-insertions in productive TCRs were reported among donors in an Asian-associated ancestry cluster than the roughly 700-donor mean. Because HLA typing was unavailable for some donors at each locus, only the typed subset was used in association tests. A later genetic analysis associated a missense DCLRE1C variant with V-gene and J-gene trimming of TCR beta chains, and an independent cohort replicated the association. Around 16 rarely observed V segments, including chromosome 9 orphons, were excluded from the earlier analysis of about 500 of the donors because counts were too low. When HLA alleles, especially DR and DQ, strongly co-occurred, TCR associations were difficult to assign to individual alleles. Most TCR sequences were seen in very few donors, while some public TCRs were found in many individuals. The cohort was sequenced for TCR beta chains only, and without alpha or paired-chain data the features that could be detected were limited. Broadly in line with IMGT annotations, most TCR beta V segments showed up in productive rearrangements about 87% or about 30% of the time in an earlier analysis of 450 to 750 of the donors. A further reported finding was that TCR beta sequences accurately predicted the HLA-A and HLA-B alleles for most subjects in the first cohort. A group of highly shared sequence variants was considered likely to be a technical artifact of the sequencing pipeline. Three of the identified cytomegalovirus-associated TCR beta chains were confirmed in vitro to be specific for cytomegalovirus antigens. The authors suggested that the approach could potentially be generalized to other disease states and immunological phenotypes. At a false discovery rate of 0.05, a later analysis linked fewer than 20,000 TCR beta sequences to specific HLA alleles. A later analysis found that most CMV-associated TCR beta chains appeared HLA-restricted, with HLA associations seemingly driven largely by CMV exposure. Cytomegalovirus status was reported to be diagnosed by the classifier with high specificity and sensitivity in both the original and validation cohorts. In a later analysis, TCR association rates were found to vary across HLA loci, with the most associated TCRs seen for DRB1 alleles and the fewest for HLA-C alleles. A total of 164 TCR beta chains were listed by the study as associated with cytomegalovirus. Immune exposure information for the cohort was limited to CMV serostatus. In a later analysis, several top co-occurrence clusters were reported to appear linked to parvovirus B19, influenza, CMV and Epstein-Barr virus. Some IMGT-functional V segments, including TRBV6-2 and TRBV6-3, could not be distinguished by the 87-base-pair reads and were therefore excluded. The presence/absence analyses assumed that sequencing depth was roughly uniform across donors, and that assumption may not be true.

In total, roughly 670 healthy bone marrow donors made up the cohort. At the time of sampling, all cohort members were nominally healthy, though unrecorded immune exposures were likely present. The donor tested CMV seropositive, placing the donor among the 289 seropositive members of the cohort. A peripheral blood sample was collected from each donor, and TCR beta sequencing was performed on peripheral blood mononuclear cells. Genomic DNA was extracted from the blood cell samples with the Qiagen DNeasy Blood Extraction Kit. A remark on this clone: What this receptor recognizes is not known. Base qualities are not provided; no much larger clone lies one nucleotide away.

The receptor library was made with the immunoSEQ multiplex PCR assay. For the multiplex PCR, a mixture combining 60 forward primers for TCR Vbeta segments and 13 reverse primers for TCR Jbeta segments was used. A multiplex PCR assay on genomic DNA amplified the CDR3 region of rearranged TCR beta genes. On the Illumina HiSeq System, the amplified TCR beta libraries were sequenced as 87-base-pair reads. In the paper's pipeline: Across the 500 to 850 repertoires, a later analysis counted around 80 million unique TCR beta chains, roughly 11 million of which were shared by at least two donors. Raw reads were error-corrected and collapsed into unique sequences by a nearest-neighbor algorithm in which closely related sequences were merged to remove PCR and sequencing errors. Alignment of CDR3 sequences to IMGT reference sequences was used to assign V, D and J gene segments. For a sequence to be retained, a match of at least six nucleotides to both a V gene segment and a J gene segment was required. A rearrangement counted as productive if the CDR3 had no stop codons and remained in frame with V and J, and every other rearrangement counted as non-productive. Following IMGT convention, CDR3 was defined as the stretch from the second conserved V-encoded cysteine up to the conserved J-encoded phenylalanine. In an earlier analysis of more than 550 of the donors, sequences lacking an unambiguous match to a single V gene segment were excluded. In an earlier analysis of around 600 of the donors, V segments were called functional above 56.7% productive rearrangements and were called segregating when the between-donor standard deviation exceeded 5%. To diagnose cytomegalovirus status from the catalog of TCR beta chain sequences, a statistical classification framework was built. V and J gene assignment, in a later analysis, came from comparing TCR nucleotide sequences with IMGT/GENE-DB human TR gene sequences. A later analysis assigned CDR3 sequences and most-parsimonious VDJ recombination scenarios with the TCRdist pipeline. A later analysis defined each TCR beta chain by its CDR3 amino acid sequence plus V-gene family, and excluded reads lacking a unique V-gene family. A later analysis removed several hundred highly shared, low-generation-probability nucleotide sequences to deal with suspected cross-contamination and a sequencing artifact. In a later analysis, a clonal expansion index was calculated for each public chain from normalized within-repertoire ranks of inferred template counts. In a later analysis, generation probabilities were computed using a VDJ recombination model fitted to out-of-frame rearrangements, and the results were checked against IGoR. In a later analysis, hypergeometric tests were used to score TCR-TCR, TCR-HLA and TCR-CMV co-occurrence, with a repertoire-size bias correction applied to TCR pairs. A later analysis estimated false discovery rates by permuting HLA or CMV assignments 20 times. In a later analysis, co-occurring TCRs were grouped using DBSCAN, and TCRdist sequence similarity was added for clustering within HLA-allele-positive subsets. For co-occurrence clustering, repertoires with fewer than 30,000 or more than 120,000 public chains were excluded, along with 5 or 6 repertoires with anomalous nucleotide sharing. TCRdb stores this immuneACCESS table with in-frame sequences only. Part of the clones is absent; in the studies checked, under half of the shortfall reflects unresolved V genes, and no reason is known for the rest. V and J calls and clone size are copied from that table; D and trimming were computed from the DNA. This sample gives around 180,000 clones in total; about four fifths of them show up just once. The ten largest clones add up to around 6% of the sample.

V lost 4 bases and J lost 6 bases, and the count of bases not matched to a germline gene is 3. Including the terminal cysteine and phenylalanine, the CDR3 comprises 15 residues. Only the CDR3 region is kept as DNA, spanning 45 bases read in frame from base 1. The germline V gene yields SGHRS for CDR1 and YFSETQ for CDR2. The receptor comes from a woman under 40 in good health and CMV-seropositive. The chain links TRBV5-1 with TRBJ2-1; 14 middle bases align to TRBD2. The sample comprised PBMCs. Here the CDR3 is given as CASSPGLAGGNEQFF. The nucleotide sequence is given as TGCGCCAGCAGCCCCGGACTAGCGGGGGGCAATGAGCAGTTCTTC.